Included here is one T cell receptor beta chain sequence, with context. The V end was cut by 3 bases, the J end by 3 bases, with 4 bases between. The germline V gene encodes CDR1 SGHRS and CDR2 YFSETQ. There are 11 residues in the CDR3. Only in-frame clones appear in the TCRdb table, and some are missing; sequencing was by immunoSEQ multiplex PCR. The table lists around 16,000 clones, around nine tenths of them singletons. The sample belongs to a study of technical replicates of blood from a handful of donors. This chain connects TRBV5-1 to TRBJ2-7; D is ambiguous. The TCR comes from a human donor in good health. Material: PBMCs. The chain's CDR3 is CASSSFYEQYF. DNA of the CDR3: TGCGCCAGCAGCTCCTTCTACGAGCAGTACTTC.